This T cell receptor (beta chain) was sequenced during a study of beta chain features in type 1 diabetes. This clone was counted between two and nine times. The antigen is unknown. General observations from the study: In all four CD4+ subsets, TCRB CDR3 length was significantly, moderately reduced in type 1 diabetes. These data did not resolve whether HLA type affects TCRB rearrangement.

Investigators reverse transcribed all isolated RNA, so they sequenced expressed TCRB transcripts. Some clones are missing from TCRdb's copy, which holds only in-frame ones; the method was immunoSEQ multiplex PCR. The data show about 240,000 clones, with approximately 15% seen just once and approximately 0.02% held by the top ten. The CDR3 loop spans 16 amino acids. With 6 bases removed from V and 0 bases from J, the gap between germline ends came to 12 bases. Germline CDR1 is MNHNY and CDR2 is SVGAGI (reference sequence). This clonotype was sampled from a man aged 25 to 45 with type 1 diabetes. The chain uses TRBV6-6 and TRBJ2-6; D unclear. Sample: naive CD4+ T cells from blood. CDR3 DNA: TGTGCCAGCAGAAAGCTATCAGGCTCTGGGGCCAACGTCCTGACTTTC. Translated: CASRKLSGSGANVLTF.